Described below is a single TCR beta chain sequence and its context. The data stem from a study of identical twins. MiXCR, run by TCRdb on the 5' RACE reads, gives a single entry per CDR3 protein. The sample contains more than 1.5 million distinct CDR3 sequences, more than 30% of which appear only once. This CDR3 is built from 15 residues. Germline CDR1 SQVTM, CDR2 ANQGSEA. This chain connects TRBV29-1 to TRBJ2-4; unclear D gene. The assigned J gene may be wrong: the sequence end matches TRBJ2-7 better. This sequence was found in a newborn girl in good health. The sample consisted of cord blood. Here the CDR3 reads CSVEVWASRSYEQYF. For the CDR3, the DNA is TGCAGCGTTGAAGTGTGGGCTTCTCGCTCCTACGAGCAGTACTTC.